Following are 11 T cell receptor beta chains from one sample sequenced in a study of T cells after yellow fever vaccination. Each CDR3 protein gets one entry after TCRdb re-called the 5' RACE reads with MiXCR. The sample records 500,000 to 550,000 distinct CDR3 sequences, just over 20% being singletons. The sequencing here drew on PBMCs, taken roughly 20 days after the first yellow fever vaccination. These receptors were collected from a man younger than 35 who received the YFV17D yellow fever vaccine.

This clonotype was found a few times. The rearrangement links TRBV28 to TRBJ2-7, with TRBD1 matching over 8 bases. The CDR3 sequence is 12 residues long. J was trimmed by 6 bases and V by 6 bases; bases with no gene match: 4. Germline V gene sequence: CDR1 MDHEN, CDR2 SYDVKM. The chain's CDR3 is CASSLGTGEQYV. CDR3 nucleotide sequence: TGTGCCAGCAGCCTGGGGACAGGCGAGCAGTACGTC.

This clonotype has a handful of counts. V is TRBV5-1 and J is TRBJ1-3, with TRBD1 as a possible D gene (5 bases). Germline V gene data show CDR1 as SGHRS and CDR2 as YFSETQ. With 4 bases removed from V and 6 bases from J, the gap between germline ends came to 14 bases. The CDR3 is made up of 14 amino acids. CDR3 nucleotides: TGCGCCAGCAGCACGGACGGGACCAAAAACACCATATATTTT. This gives the protein CASSTDGTKNTIYF.

This clonotype has just a few counts. The chain uses TRBV5-8 and TRBJ2-3, with 7 positions matching TRBD1. The V segment lost 5 bases and the J segment 6 bases; nucleotides outside the gene matches: 9. CDR1 and CDR2 (germline): SGHTS, YDEGEE. The CDR3 contains 14 residues. In DNA form, the CDR3 reads TGTGCCAGCAGAGGCGAAAGGGGGCTGGATACGCAGTATTTT. This translates into CASRGERGLDTQYF.

This chain uses TRBV3-1 with TRBJ1-1; D not resolved. Germline V gives CDR1 LGHDT, CDR2 YNNKEL (reference sequence). This CDR3 comprises 11 residues. The ends were cut back, 3 bases at V and 6 bases at J, with 5 bases in the middle. In DNA, the CDR3 is TGTGCCAGCAGCCACGGGTCTGAAGCTTTCTTT. Translating gives CASSHGSEAFF.

The rearrangement joins TRBV25-1 to TRBJ1-4; D gene ambiguous. This CDR3 contains 12 residues. Germline V gene lookup returns CDR1 MGHDK and CDR2 SYGVNS. V was shortened by 4 bases and J by 7 bases, with 7 bases between the two germline ends. Here the CDR3 DNA reads TGTGCCAGCAGTGGAGGAGGTGAAAAACTGTTTTTT. It translates to CASSGGGEKLFF.

This clonotype was recorded a few times. The rearrangement joins TRBV3-1 to TRBJ2-3, with 10 bases identical to TRBD2. V lost 1 base to trimming and J lost 5 bases; unmatched junction nucleotides: 9. The CDR3 runs to 17 residues. Germline V gives CDR1 LGHDT, CDR2 YNNKEL (reference sequence). As DNA, the CDR3 is TGTGCCAGCAGCCAAGCCCCCTCTCTAGCGGGGGTAGATACGCAGTATTTT. Amino acids: CASSQAPSLAGVDTQYF.

The chain is built from TRBV12-3 or TRBV12-4 and TRBJ2-6, with TRBD1 identical over 9 bases. The V gene end was trimmed by 5 bases and the J gene end by 0 bases; junction bases not matched to a gene: 8. CDR3 size: 18 residues. In DNA form, the CDR3 reads TGTGCCAGCAGTCCCCCGACAGGGGGAGTCTCTGGGGCCAACGTCCTGACTTTC. This translates into CASSPPTGGVSGANVLTF.

The genes are TRBV7-6 and TRBJ2-1, with TRBD2 identical over 14 bases. V was clipped by 6 bases and J by 0 bases; unmatched bases: 4. Germline lookup yields CDR1 SGHVS and CDR2 FNYEAQ. This CDR3 comprises 17 residues. In nucleotides, the CDR3 is TGTGCCAGCAGTCAGGGGACTAGCGGGAGCTCCTACAATGAGCAGTTCTTC. Encoded protein: CASSQGTSGSSYNEQFF.

This clonotype was seen repeatedly, ten times or more. This chain links TRBV4-3 with TRBJ2-3; no reliable D call. This CDR3 region has 12 residues. Trimming took off 0 bases at V and 6 bases at J, with 4 bases between the two ends. CDR1 is LGHNA, CDR2 YSLEER, per germline. CDR3 region: CASSQDLDTQYF. The CDR3 nucleotides read TGCGCCAGCAGCCAAGATCTTGATACGCAGTATTTT.

This chain connects TRBV6-2 or TRBV6-3 to TRBJ2-5; no definite D call. V gave up 0 bases and J gave up 5 bases, with 7 bases separating them. CDR1 is MNHEY, CDR2 SVGEGT, per germline. This CDR3 contains 13 residues. The CDR3 bases are TGTGCCAGCAGTTACTCCGCCACGGAGACCCAGTACTTC. The encoded protein is CASSYSATETQYF.

This clonotype was seen only once. J is TRBJ2-3 and V is TRBV12-3 or TRBV12-4, with 8 bases lining up with TRBD2. The CDR3 has 17 residues. Losses at the gene ends were 6 bases for V and 5 bases for J; bases not matched to a gene: 16. The CDR3 is CASSRLVERGKEDTQYF. CDR3 DNA: TGTGCCAGCAGCCGCCTGGTCGAGCGGGGGAAGGAAGATACGCAGTATTTT.